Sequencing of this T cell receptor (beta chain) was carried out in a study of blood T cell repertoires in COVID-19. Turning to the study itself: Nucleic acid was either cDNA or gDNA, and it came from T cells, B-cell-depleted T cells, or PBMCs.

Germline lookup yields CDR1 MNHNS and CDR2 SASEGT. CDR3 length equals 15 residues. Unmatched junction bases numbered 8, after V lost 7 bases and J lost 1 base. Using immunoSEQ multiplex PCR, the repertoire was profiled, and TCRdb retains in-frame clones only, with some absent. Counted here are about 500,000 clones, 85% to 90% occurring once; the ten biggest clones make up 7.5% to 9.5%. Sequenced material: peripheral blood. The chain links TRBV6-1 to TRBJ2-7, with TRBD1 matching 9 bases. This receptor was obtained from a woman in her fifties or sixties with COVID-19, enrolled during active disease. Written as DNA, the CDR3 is TGTGCCAGCATACCCGGGACAGGGCGGTCCTACGAGCAGTACTTC. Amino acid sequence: CASIPGTGRSYEQYF.